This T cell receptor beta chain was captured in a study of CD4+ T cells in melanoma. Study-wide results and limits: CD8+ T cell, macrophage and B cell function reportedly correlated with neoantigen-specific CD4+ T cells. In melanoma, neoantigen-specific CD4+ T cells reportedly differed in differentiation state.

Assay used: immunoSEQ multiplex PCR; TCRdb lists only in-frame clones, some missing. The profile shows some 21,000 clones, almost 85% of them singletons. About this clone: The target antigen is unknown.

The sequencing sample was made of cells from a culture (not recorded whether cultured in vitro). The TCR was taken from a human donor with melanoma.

The CDR3 DNA follows: TGTGCCAGCATGGGAAGTATTCAGCCCCAGCATTTT. Protein product: CASMGSIQPQHF. The chain recombines TRBV2 with TRBJ1-5; the D is unclear. The germline V gene has CDR1 SNHLY and CDR2 FYNNEI. V lost 7 bases and J lost 6, with 10 bases in between. This CDR3 has 12 residues. Full variable domain (remainder filled in from reference TRBV2 and TRBJ1-5): EPEVTQTPSHQVTQMGQEVILRCVPISNHLYFYWYRQILGQKVEFLVSFYNNEISEKSEIFDDQFSVERPDGSNFTLKIRSTKLEDSAMYFCASMGSIQPQHFGDGTRLSIL.